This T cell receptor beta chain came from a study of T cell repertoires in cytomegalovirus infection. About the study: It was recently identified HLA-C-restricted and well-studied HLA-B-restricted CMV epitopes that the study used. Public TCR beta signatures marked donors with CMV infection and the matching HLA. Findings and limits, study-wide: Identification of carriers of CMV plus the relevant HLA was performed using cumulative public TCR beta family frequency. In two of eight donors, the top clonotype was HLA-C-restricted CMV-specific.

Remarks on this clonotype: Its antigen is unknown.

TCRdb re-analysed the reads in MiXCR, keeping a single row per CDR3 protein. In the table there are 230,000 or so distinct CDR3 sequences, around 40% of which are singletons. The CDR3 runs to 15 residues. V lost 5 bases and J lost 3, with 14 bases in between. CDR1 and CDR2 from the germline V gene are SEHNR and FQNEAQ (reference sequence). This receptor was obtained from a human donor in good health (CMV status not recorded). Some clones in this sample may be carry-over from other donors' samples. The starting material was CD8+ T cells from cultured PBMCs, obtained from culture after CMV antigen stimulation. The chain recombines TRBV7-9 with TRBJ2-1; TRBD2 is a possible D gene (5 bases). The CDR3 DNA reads TGTGCCAGCAGCACCTTAGCGCCGAACTACAATGAGCAGTTCTTC. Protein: CASSTLAPNYNEQFF. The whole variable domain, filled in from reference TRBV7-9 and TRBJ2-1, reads DTGVSQNPRHKITKRGQNVTFRCDPISEHNRLYWYRQTLGQGPEFLTYFQNEAQLEKSRLLSDRFSAERPKGSFSTLEIQRTEQGDSAMYLCASSTLAPNYNEQFFGPGTRLTVL.